This T cell receptor beta chain emerged from a study of CD8+ T cells in alopecia areata. cDNA reverse transcribed from extracted RNA served as the sequencing template. Measured with immunoSEQ multiplex PCR; TCRdb has only the in-frame clones, and not every one. The top ten hold roughly 18% of the sample, which has 25,000 to 35,000 clones, roughly 60% seen once. Germline-derived CDR1 and CDR2 are LNHDA and SQIVND (reference sequence). V shed 7 bases and J shed 3 bases, with 10 bases lying between them. The CDR3 has 13 residues. Study-level points and caveats: TCR sharing was clearer in mice than between patients, perhaps partly owing to patient HLA diversity. It was lesional scalp, especially alopecia totalis/universalis, that showed higher clonality than normal scalp. Scalp sample data also include resident alphabeta T cells from normal skin.

Punch biopsies of lesional scalp, plus peripheral blood, were taken from alopecia areata patients. Note on this clone: Its target is unknown.

Sequencing was carried out using NKG2D-high CD8+ T cells sorted from blood. J is TRBJ2-4 and V is TRBV19, with no clear D. The TCR was taken from a human donor with alopecia areata. CDR3 loop: CASKRLDKNIQYF. DNA for the CDR3: TGTGCCAGTAAACGGCTCGACAAAAACATTCAGTACTTC.